Below, 9 T cell receptor beta chains from the same sample are listed, as sequenced in a study of CD8+ T cells in alopecia areata. Extracted from the samples, RNA was reverse transcribed into cDNA to serve as the sequencing template. Using immunoSEQ multiplex PCR, the repertoire was profiled, and TCRdb retains in-frame clones only, with some absent. The profile shows under 250,000 clones, roughly 57% of them singletons. Sample: CD4+ T cells sorted from blood, taken at week 0. These receptors all stem from a human donor with alopecia areata.

V is TRBV6-6 and J is TRBJ2-3; 7 positions match TRBD1. Germline assignment: CDR1 MNHNY and CDR2 SVGAGI (reference sequence). The CDR3 extends over 14 amino acids. The ends lost 9 bases at V and 0 bases at J; junction bases unmatched: 6. In nucleotides, the CDR3 is TGTGCCAGTGGGGACAGTCTTAGCACAGATACGCAGTATTTT. Amino acid sequence: CASGDSLSTDTQYF.

The chain joins TRBV2 to TRBJ2-7, with unresolved D. Per the germline V gene, CDR1 is SNHLY and CDR2 is FYNNEI. This CDR3 has 15 residues. Deletions cut 2 bases from V and 0 bases from J, with 11 bases between. The CDR3 loop is CASSESGNPSYEQYF. In DNA form, the CDR3 reads TGTGCCAGCAGTGAATCTGGGAATCCCTCCTACGAGCAGTACTTC.

The sample holds a few counts of this clone. V and J are TRBV6-1 and TRBJ2-3; D is perhaps TRBD1 (5 bases). With 9 bases removed from V and 1 base from J, the gap between germline ends came to 17 bases. Germline V gene sequence: CDR1 MNHNS, CDR2 SASEGT. The CDR3 is made up of 15 amino acids. The CDR3 DNA follows: TGTGCCAGTTGGGGCGACAGTAAAGGCACAGATACGCAGTATTTT. Translating gives CASWGDSKGTDTQYF.

This clone was found many times. The chain is built from TRBV5-1 and TRBJ2-1; 14 bases line up with TRBD2. V shed 4 bases, J shed 7 bases, and the junction held 7 bases outside the gene matches. Germline CDR1 is SGHRS and CDR2 is YFSETQ. The CDR3 sequence is 16 residues long. In DNA form, the CDR3 reads TGCGCCAGCAGCGGGACCGGGACTAGCGGGAGTAATGAGCAGTTCTTC. It encodes CASSGTGTSGSNEQFF.

The CDR3 is CASSVYNSPDTQYF. The CDR3 DNA follows: TGTGCCAGCAGCGTATATAACAGCCCAGATACGCAGTATTTT. V usage is TRBV9 and J usage is TRBJ2-3; the D is unclear. V was trimmed by 1 base and J by 4 bases, leaving 10 bases between them. The CDR3 is 14 amino acids. Germline V gene data show CDR1 as SGDLS and CDR2 as YYNGEE.

V and J are TRBV29-1 and TRBJ2-3; 11 bases fit TRBD2. Germline V lookup: CDR1 SQVTM, CDR2 ANQGSEA. Trimming took 0 bases from V and 6 from J; bases not matched to a gene: 8. This CDR3 region has 16 residues. The CDR3 sequence: CSVEDRSGRASDTQYF. CDR3 bases: TGCAGCGTTGAAGATCGTAGCGGGAGGGCGTCGGATACGCAGTATTTT.

This clone was counted a few times. The chain recombines TRBV11-1 with TRBJ2-7, with TRBD2 identical over 12 bases. This CDR3 is 16 amino acids long. Germline CDR1 SGHAT, CDR2 FQDESV (reference sequence). Trimming took 5 bases from V and 3 from J; bases not matched to a gene: 8. CDR3 residues: CASSHPQGLAGYEQYF. The CDR3 DNA is TGTGCCAGCAGCCACCCTCAGGGACTAGCGGGCTACGAGCAGTACTTC.

This clone was counted between two and nine times. This CDR3 reads CASSLAGTNYEQYF. CDR3 nucleotide sequence: TGTGCCAGCAGCTTAGCTGGGACTAACTACGAGCAGTACTTC. The genes are TRBV11-2 and TRBJ2-7; 7 bases align to TRBD2. Germline V gene sequence: CDR1 SGHAT, CDR2 FQNNGV. The CDR3 is 14 residues long. V lost 1 base and J lost 3; bases outside the gene matches: 3.

The V gene is TRBV25-1, the J gene TRBJ2-1, with 9 bases fitting TRBD2. This CDR3 has 14 amino acids. Unmatched junction bases numbered 4, after V lost 6 bases and J lost 4 bases. CDR1 and CDR2 (germline): MGHDK, SYGVNS. The CDR3 loop reads CASRTSGSYNEQFF. For the CDR3, the DNA is TGTGCCAGCAGGACTAGCGGCTCGTACAATGAGCAGTTCTTC.